The clone carrying this TCR beta chain was detected a few times. Its antigen remains unknown. This specimen belongs to a study of identical twins. TCRdb reanalysed the 5' RACE reads using MiXCR and keeps one entry per CDR3 protein. Here the sample spans 1.5 million to 2 million distinct CDR3 sequences, around 29% being singletons. CDR1 and CDR2 (germline): SEHNR, FQNEAQ (reference sequence). Unmatched junction bases numbered 6, after V lost 2 bases and J lost 4 bases. The CDR3 has 15 amino acids. General observations from the study: Partial confounding of zero-insertion analyses by invariant MAIT and iNKT cells was possible. Weaker excess twin sharing was seen among beta out-of-frame sequences.

This receptor was taken from a newborn girl in good health. The sequenced sample consisted of cord blood. The chain combines TRBV7-9 with TRBJ2-5, with 8 bases that match TRBD1. The CDR3 DNA follows: TGTGCCAGCAGCTTACGCCCGACAGGGGCAGAGACCCAGTACTTC. Translating gives CASSLRPTGAETQYF.